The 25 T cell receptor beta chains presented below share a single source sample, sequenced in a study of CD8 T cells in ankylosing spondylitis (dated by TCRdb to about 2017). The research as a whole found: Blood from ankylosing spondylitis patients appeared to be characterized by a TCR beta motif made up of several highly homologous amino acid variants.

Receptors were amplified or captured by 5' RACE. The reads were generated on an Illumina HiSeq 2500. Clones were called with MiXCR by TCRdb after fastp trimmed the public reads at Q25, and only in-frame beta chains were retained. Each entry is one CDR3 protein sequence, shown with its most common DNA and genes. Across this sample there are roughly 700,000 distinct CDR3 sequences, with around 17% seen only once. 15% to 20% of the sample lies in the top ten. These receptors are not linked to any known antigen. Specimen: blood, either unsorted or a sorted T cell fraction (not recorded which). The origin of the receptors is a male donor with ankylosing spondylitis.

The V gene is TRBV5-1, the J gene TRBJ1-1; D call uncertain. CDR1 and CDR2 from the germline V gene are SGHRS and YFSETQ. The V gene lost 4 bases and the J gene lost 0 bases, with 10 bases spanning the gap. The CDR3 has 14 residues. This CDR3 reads CASSEPYMNTEAFF. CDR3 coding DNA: TGCGCCAGCAGCGAACCCTATATGAACACTGAAGCTTTCTTT.

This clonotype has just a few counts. CDR3: CSARDGARGTDTQYF. DNA for the CDR3: TGCAGTGCTAGAGACGGAGCTAGGGGCACAGATACGCAGTATTTT. The chain employs TRBV20-1 and TRBJ2-3; D uncertain. The CDR3 is 15 residues long. V was shortened by 0 bases and J by 1 base, with 11 bases between the two germline ends. Germline V gene sequence: CDR1 DFQATT, CDR2 SNEGSKA (reference sequence).

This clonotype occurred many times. The chain's CDR3 is CSARDLESTYEQYF. As DNA, the CDR3 is TGCAGTGCTAGAGATTTGGAGAGTACCTACGAGCAGTACTTC. This chain uses TRBV20-1 with TRBJ2-7; no clear D. The length of the CDR3 is 14 residues. CDR1 and CDR2 from the germline V gene are DFQATT and SNEGSKA (reference sequence). The germline V and J ends were trimmed by 0 bases and 2 bases, with 11 bases remaining between them.

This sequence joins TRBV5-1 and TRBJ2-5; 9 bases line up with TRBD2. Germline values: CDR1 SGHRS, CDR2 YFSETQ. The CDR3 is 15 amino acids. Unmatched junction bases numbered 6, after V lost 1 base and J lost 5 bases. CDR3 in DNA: TGCGCCAGCAGCTTGTCCAGCGGGGGGATTGAGACCCAGTACTTC. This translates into CASSLSSGGIETQYF.

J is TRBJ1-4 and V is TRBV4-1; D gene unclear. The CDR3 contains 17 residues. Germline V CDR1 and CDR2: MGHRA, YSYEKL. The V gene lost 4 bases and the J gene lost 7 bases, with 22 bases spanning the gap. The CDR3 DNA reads TGCGCCAGCAGCCCCTCCTTCGGAGGGCTTTTGTGTGAAAAACTGTTTTTT. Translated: CASSPSFGGLLCEKLFF.

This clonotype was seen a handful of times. The CDR3 bases are TGTGCCAGCAGCCCCCAAGGAGGGACTGGAAACACCATATATTTT. This gives the protein CASSPQGGTGNTIYF. The rearrangement joins TRBV12-3 or TRBV12-4 to TRBJ1-3; no firm D call. The CDR3 consists of 15 residues. The V gene lost 6 bases and the J gene lost 2 bases, with 14 bases spanning the gap.

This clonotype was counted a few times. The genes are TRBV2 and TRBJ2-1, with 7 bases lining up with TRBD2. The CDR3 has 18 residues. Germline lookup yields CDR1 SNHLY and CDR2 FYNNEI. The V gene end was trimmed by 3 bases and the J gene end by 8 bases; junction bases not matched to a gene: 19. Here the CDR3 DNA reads TGTGCCAGCAGTGATGATGAGGAACTAGCGACGAGGGGTGATGAGCAGTTCTTC. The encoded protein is CASSDDEELATRGDEQFF.

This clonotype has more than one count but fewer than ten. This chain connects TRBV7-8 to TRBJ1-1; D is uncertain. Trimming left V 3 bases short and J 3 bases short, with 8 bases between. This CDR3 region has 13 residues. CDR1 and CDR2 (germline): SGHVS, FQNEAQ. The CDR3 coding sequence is TGTGCCAGCAGCTTTTTTCCAGACACTGAAGCTTTCTTT. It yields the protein CASSFFPDTEAFF. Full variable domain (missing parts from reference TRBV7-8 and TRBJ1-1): GAGVSQSPRYKVAKRGQDVALRCDPISGHVSLFWYQQALGQGPEFLTYFQNEAQLDKSGLPSDRFFAERPEGSVSTLKIQRTQQEDSAVYLCASSFFPDTEAFFGQGTRLTVV.

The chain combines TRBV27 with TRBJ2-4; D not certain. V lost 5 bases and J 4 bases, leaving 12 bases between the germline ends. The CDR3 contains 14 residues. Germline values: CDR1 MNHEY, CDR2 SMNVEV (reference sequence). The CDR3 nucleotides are TGTGCCAGCAGTCCAATCGGACGGAAAAACATTCAGTACTTC. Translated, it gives CASSPIGRKNIQYF.

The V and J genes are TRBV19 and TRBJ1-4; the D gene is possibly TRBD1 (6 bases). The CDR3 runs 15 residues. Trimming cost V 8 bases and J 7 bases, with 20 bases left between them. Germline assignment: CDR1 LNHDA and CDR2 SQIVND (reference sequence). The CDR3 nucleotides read TGTGCCAGTCAAGGGCCCGGGACACGCGGTGAAAAACTGTTTTTT. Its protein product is CASQGPGTRGEKLFF. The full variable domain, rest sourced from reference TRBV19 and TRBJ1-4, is DGGITQSPKYLFRKEGQNVTLSCEQNLNHDAMYWYRQDPGQGLRLIYYSQIVNDFQKGDIAEGYSVSREKKESFPLTVTSAQKNPTAFYLCASQGPGTRGEKLFFGSGTQLSVL.

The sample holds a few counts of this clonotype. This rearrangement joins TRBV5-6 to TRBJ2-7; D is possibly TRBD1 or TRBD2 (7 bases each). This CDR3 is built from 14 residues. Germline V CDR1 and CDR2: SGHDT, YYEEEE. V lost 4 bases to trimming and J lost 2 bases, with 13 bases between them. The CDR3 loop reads CASSQQGGAYEQYF. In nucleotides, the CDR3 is TGTGCCAGCAGCCAGCAGGGGGGGGCCTACGAGCAGTACTTC.

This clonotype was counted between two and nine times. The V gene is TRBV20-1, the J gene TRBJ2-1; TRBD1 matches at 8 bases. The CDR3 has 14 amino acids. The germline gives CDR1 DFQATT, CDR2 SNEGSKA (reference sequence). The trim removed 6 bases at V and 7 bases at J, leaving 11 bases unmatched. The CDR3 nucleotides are TGCAGTGCCCAGCGTCAGGGGGCATGGAATGAGCAGTTCTTC. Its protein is CSAQRQGAWNEQFF.

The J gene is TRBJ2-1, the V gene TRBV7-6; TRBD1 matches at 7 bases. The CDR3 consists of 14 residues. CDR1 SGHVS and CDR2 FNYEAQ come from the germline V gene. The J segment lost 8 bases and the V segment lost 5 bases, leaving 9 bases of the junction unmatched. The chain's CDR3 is CASSLNRGWDEQFF. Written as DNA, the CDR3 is TGTGCCAGCAGCCTAAACAGGGGATGGGATGAGCAGTTCTTC.

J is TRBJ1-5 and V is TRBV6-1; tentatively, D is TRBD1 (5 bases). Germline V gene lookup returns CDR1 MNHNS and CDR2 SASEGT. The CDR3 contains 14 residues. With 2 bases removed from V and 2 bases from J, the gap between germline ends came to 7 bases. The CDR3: CASSEKGGNQPQHF. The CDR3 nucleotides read TGTGCCAGCAGTGAAAAAGGGGGCAATCAGCCCCAGCATTTT.

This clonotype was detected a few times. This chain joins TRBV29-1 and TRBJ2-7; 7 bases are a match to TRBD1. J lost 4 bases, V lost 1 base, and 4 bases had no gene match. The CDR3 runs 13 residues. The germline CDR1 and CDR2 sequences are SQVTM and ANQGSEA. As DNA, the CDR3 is TGCAGCGTTGAAGGGACAGGACGATACGAGCAGTACTTC. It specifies CSVEGTGRYEQYF.

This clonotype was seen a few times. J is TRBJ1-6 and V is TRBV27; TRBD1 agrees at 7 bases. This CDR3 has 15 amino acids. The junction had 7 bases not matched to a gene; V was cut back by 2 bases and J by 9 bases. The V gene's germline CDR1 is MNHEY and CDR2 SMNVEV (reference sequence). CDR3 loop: CASSLESGGSSPLHF. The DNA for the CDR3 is TGTGCCAGCAGTTTAGAGTCAGGGGGTAGTTCACCCCTCCACTTT.

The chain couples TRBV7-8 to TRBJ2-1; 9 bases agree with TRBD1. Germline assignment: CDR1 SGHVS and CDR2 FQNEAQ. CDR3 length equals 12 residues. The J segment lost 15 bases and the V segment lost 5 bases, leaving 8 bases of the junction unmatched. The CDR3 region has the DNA TGTGCCAGCAGCCCCATTGGACAGGGGCGGTTCTTC. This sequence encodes CASSPIGQGRFF.

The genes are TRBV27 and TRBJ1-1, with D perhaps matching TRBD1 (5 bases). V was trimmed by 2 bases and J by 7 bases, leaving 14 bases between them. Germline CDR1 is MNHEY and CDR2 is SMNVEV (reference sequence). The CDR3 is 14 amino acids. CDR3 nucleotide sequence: TGTGCCAGCAGTTTAGGGGTGCGGGGGTTTGAAGCTTTCTTT. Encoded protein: CASSLGVRGFEAFF.

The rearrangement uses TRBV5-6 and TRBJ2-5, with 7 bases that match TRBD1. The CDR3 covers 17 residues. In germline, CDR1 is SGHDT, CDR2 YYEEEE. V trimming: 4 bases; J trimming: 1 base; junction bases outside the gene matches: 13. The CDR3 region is CASSGGWGQFVQETQYF. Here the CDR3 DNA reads TGTGCCAGCAGCGGGGGTTGGGGACAGTTTGTCCAAGAGACCCAGTACTTC.

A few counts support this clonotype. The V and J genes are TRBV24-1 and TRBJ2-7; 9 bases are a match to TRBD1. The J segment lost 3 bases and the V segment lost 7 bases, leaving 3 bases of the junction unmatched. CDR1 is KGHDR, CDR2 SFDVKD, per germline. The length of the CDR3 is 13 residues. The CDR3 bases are TGTGCCACCAGAGGGACAGGGAGCTACGAGCAGTACTTC. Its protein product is CATRGTGSYEQYF.

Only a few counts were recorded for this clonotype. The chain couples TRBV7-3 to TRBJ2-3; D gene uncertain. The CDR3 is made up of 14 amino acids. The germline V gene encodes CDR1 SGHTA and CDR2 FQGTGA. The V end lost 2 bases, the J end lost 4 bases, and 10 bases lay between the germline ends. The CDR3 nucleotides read TGTGCCAGCAGCTTAGGGGTCCCTCCAGATACGCAGTATTTT. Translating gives CASSLGVPPDTQYF.

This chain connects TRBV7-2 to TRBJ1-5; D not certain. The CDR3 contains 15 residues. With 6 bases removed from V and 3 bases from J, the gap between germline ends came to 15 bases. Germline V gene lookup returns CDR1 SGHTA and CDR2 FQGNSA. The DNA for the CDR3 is TGTGCCAGCAGTTCCGGTGGAGGGCCCAATCAGCCCCAGCATTTT. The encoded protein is CASSSGGGPNQPQHF.

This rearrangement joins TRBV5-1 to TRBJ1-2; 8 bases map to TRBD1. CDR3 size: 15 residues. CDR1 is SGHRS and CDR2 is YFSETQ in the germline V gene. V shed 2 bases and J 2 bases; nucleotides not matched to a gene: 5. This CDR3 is CASSFDRGANYGYTF. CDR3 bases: TGCGCCAGCAGCTTTGACAGGGGAGCCAACTATGGCTACACCTTC.

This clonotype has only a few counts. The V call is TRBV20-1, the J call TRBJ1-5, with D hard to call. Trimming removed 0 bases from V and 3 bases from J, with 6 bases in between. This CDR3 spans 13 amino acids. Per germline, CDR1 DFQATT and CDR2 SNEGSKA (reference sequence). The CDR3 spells CSAREDPNQPQHF. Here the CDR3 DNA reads TGCAGTGCTAGAGAAGACCCCAATCAGCCCCAGCATTTT.

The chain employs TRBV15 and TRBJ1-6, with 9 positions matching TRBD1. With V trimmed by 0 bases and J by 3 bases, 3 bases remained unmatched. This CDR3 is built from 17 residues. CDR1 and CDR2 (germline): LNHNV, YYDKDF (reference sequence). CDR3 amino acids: CATSRDRQGDYNSPLHF. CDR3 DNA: TGTGCCACCAGCAGAGATCGACAGGGGGACTATAATTCACCCCTCCACTTT. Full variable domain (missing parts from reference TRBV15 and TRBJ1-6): DAMVIQNPRYQVTQFGKPVTLSCSQTLNHNVMYWYQQKSSQAPKLLFHYYDKDFNNEADTPDNFQSRRPNTSFCFLDIRSPGLGDTAMYLCATSRDRQGDYNSPLHFGNGTRLTVT.